This T cell receptor beta chain was sequenced during a study of human T cells and chemical hapten exposure. Whole-study results and caveats: The study found expanded TCRs formed significantly more large CDR3 similarity clusters than controls.

Each CDR3 protein is one row after TCRdb ran MiXCR on the RACE reads. The sample comprises 300,000 to 400,000 distinct CDR3 sequences, roughly 5.3% of which are singletons, and 2.5% to 3% rests with the top ten. There are many counts of this clonotype. Its antigen remains unidentified. Time point here: pre-sensitization, week 0. Treatment denoted: therapeutic diphenylcyclopropenone sensitization with weekly scalp DPC. V gave up 7 bases and J gave up 1 base, with 14 bases separating them. The germline V gene encodes CDR1 SGHKS and CDR2 YYEKEE (reference sequence). The CDR3 has 15 amino acids. V usage is TRBV5-5 and J usage is TRBJ2-2; unclear D gene. The sequencing here drew on whole blood, taken in connection with sensitization to the hapten diphenylcyclopropenone (DPC). This TCR derives from a woman aged 45-65 years with alopecia areata. Some clones in this sample may be carry-over from other donors' samples. The CDR3 here is CASGRLTLNTGELFF. The DNA for the CDR3 is TGTGCCAGCGGAAGGCTGACCCTGAACACCGGGGAGCTGTTTTTT.